These 32 T cell receptor beta chains share one sample of origin, sequenced in a study of blood T cells in healthy people across ages. For the second PCR, which ran for about 7 to 11 cycles, a sample-barcoded 5' primer and a J-beta primer mix were used. From the 5' RACE reads, TCRdb called clonotypes with MiXCR, one entry per CDR3 protein. The profile shows some 860,000 distinct CDR3 sequences, roughly three fifths of them singletons. The sequenced material came from blood. The receptors were sampled from a man between 40 and 49 years old in good health.

The sample holds a few counts of this clonotype. The V and J genes are TRBV20-1 and TRBJ2-7, with D possibly TRBD1 on 5 matching bases. V shed 6 bases and J shed 1 base, with 10 bases lying between them. This CDR3 comprises 12 residues. CDR1 DFQATT and CDR2 SNEGSKA come from the germline V gene (reference sequence). This CDR3 reads CSAGAGSYEQYF. Written as DNA, the CDR3 is TGCAGTGCAGGGGCCGGATCCTACGAGCAGTACTTC.

The chain carries TRBV4-2 and TRBJ2-5; D is unclear. Germline V CDR1 and CDR2: LGHNA, YNFKEQ. The CDR3 sequence is 16 residues long. The V gene lost 4 bases and the J gene lost 2 bases, with 17 bases spanning the gap. The CDR3 loop reads CASSLAVGLGQETQYF. DNA of the CDR3: TGTGCCAGCAGCCTAGCTGTTGGGCTGGGACAAGAGACCCAGTACTTC.

The table lists this clonotype with a count of one. The chain uses TRBV7-3 and TRBJ1-2; tentatively, D is TRBD1 (6 bases). The V gene's germline CDR1 is SGHTA and CDR2 FQGTGA. Trimming took 1 base from V and 5 from J, leaving 17 bases between them. CDR3 length: 16 residues. CDR3 bases: TGTGCCAGCAGCTTAATTCCGGACAGAAACCTTTATGGCTACACCTTC. As protein: CASSLIPDRNLYGYTF. The full variable domain, with the rest looked up from reference TRBV7-3 and TRBJ1-2, is GAGVSQTPSNKVTEKGKYVELRCDPISGHTALYWYRQSLGQGPEFLIYFQGTGAADDSGLPNDRFFAVRPEGSVSTLKIQRTERGDSAVYLCASSLIPDRNLYGYTFGSGTRLTVV.

The chain combines TRBV12-3 or TRBV12-4 with TRBJ2-7; D might be TRBD1 (6 bases). The CDR3 runs to 14 residues. The V gene lost 7 bases and the J gene lost 0 bases, with 13 bases spanning the gap. This CDR3 is CASTAGTHSYEQYF. DNA for the CDR3: TGTGCCAGCACCGCCGGGACACACTCCTACGAGCAGTACTTC.

In nucleotides, the CDR3 is TGTGCCAGTAGCAGGAGACTAGCGGGATCCGACACAGATACGCAGTATTTT. This sequence encodes CASSRRLAGSDTDTQYF. The V call is TRBV19, the J call TRBJ2-3, with 11 bases that match TRBD2. V lost 6 bases to trimming and J lost 2 bases; unmatched junction nucleotides: 10. Germline V gene sequence: CDR1 LNHDA, CDR2 SQIVND (reference sequence). The CDR3 has 17 residues.

The sample holds a few counts of this clonotype. This chain uses TRBV7-9 with TRBJ2-7; 7 bases are a match to TRBD1. With 2 bases clipped from V and 3 bases from J, the junction kept 7 bases outside the gene matches. Germline V lookup: CDR1 SEHNR, CDR2 FQNEAQ (reference sequence). This CDR3 has 15 residues. CDR3 nucleotides: TGTGCCAGCAGCTTACGGACAGGATCGGGCTACGAGCAGTACTTC. Translation gives CASSLRTGSGYEQYF.

A few counts support this clonotype. This sequence joins TRBV12-3 or TRBV12-4 and TRBJ2-5; D gene unclear. The CDR3 totals 14 residues. V was cut by 1 base and J by 1 base, with 7 bases left in between. The CDR3 here is CASSLDGVQETQYF. Here the CDR3 DNA reads TGTGCCAGCAGTTTAGATGGGGTCCAAGAGACCCAGTACTTC.

This clonotype was seen repeatedly, ten times or more. This chain links TRBV6-6 with TRBJ2-5; maybe TRBD2 (6 bases). With 8 bases removed from V and 1 base from J, the gap between germline ends came to 11 bases. This CDR3 region has 13 residues. Germline V CDR1 and CDR2: MNHNY, SVGAGI (reference sequence). The CDR3 loop is CASLQGGQETQYF. In DNA, the CDR3 is TGTGCCAGCCTCCAGGGAGGCCAAGAGACCCAGTACTTC.

The V call is TRBV6-5, the J call TRBJ2-4; 7 bases align to TRBD1. Germline V CDR1 and CDR2: MNHEY, SVGAGI. The CDR3 loop spans 16 amino acids. Trimming at V came to 5 bases and at J to 5 bases, leaving 12 bases not matched to a gene. CDR3 bases: TGTGCCAGCAGTCTAAGTAGAATCGGACAGGAAAACATTCAGTACTTC. It yields the protein CASSLSRIGQENIQYF.

This clonotype was found a few times. The chain couples TRBV28 to TRBJ2-3; D unclear. The CDR3 is 13 amino acids. Germline-derived CDR1 and CDR2 are MDHEN and SYDVKM. Trimming shortened V by 6 bases and J by 5 bases, and 12 bases separated the two germline ends. The CDR3 region has the DNA TGTGCCAGCAGCTCCGACCGGCAAGATACGCAGTATTTT. This translates into CASSSDRQDTQYF.

V gene TRBV7-9 combines with J gene TRBJ1-2, with 9 nucleotides matching TRBD1. CDR1 SEHNR and CDR2 FQNEAQ come from the germline V gene (reference sequence). The CDR3 has 13 amino acids. Unmatched junction bases numbered 4, after V lost 5 bases and J lost 6 bases. CDR3 amino acids: CASSRDRANGYTF. DNA of the CDR3: TGTGCCAGCAGCCGGGACAGGGCGAATGGCTACACCTTC.

This clonotype is a singleton in its sample. The chain employs TRBV7-3 and TRBJ2-1, with 13 bases that match TRBD2. CDR3 length: 16 residues. V trimming: 4 bases; J trimming: 6 bases; junction bases outside the gene matches: 6. Germline-derived CDR1 and CDR2 are SGHTA and FQGTGA. In DNA, the CDR3 is TGTGCCAGCAGCTCACGGACTAGCGGGGGACCCAATGAGCAGTTCTTC. This codes for CASSSRTSGGPNEQFF.

This clonotype was observed a handful of times. The V gene is TRBV7-2, the J gene TRBJ1-1, with D hard to call. Per germline, CDR1 SGHTA and CDR2 FQGNSA. The CDR3 is 13 residues long. V dropped 1 base and J dropped 3 bases, with 6 bases sitting between them. The CDR3 loop reads CASSLEQYTEAFF. The CDR3 nucleotides are TGTGCCAGCAGCTTAGAACAGTACACTGAAGCTTTCTTT. Variable domain in full (rest from reference TRBV7-2 and TRBJ1-1): GAGVSQSPSNKVTEKGKDVELRCDPISGHTALYWYRQSLGQGLEFLIYFQGNSAPDKSGLPSDRFSAERTGGSVSTLTIQRTQQEDSAVYLCASSLEQYTEAFFGQGTRLTVV.

This clonotype showed up just a few times. The rearrangement links TRBV9 to TRBJ2-5; 10 bases map to TRBD2. CDR1 is SGDLS and CDR2 is YYNGEE in the germline V gene. Trimming took 6 bases from V and 1 from J; bases not matched to a gene: 12. CDR3 length: 17 residues. The CDR3, as DNA: TGTGCCAGCAACGGGGGAATAGCGGGGGGAACCCAAGAGACCCAGTACTTC. It is translated as CASNGGIAGGTQETQYF.

Many counts were recorded for this clonotype. The chain couples TRBV12-3 or TRBV12-4 to TRBJ1-2; 8 bases fit TRBD1. The CDR3 is made up of 12 amino acids. V was pared by 7 bases and J by 8 bases, with 6 bases of the junction left unmatched. For the CDR3, the DNA is TGTGCCAGCACCCAACAGGGGGGAGGCTACACCTTC. Residues: CASTQQGGGYTF.

CDR3 region: CAWSVLPRQPQHF. In nucleotides, the CDR3 is TGTGCCTGGAGTGTACTACCCCGTCAGCCCCAGCATTTT. The J gene is TRBJ1-5, the V gene TRBV30; D not certain. Trimming shortened V by 0 bases and J by 6 bases, and 9 bases separated the two germline ends. Germline V gene sequence: CDR1 GTSNPN, CDR2 SVGIG (reference sequence). This CDR3 has 13 residues. The entire variable domain, with the rest obtained from reference TRBV30 and TRBJ1-5, is as follows: SQTIHQWPATLVQPVGSPLSLECTVEGTSNPNLYWYRQAAGRGLQLLFYSVGIGQISSEVPQNLSASRPQDRQFILSSKKLLLSDSGFYLCAWSVLPRQPQHFGDGTRLSIL.

Comment on this clonotype: A junction boundary mismatches the germline segment, possibly from a read error. V usage is TRBV19 and J usage is TRBJ2-5; D gene uncertain. Looked up from germline, CDR1 is LNHDA and CDR2 is SQIVND (reference sequence). The CDR3 runs 13 residues. CDR3 DNA: TGTGCCAGTAGTCACCCCAACCAAGAGGCCCAGTACTTC. Residues: CASSHPNQEAQYF.

In this sample, this clonotype turned up a few times. The J gene is TRBJ2-3, the V gene TRBV6-6; D is unclear. Germline V gives CDR1 MNHNY, CDR2 SVGAGI (reference sequence). This CDR3 is built from 14 residues. Trimming stripped 3 bases from V and 4 bases from J, with 11 bases between. CDR3 sequence: CASSYTAEADTQYF. In nucleotides, the CDR3 is TGTGCCAGCAGTTATACAGCCGAGGCAGATACGCAGTATTTT.

The chain combines TRBV12-3 or TRBV12-4 with TRBJ2-3, with unresolved D. Trimming removed 2 bases from V and 4 bases from J, with 10 bases in between. This CDR3 comprises 14 residues. In DNA form, the CDR3 reads TGTGCCAGCAGTTTATCTGGGAATGCAGATACGCAGTATTTT. This sequence encodes CASSLSGNADTQYF.

The chain uses TRBV28 and TRBJ2-7, with D possibly TRBD1 on 6 matching bases. Trimming stripped 3 bases from V and 0 bases from J, with 9 bases between. CDR1 and CDR2 (germline): MDHEN, SYDVKM. This CDR3 contains 14 residues. CDR3 DNA: TGTGCCAGCAGTTTTGGGGGCGTCTCCTACGAGCAGTACTTC. Protein product: CASSFGGVSYEQYF.

This chain joins TRBV18 and TRBJ2-1, with 7 bases identical to TRBD1. V lost 4 bases and J lost 9; bases outside the gene matches: 6. CDR3 length: 13 residues. Germline V gene data show CDR1 as KGHSH and CDR2 as LQKENI. CDR3 nucleotide sequence: TGTGCCAGCTCACGGGACGGGGACAGTGAGCAGTTCTTC. Translated: CASSRDGDSEQFF.

The chain joins TRBV28 to TRBJ2-3; 7 bases fit TRBD1. The CDR3 sequence is 15 residues long. With 4 bases clipped from V and 5 bases from J, the junction kept 9 bases outside the gene matches. Germline V lookup: CDR1 MDHEN, CDR2 SYDVKM. This CDR3 is CASSYTGAVLDTQYF. In nucleotides, the CDR3 is TGTGCCAGCAGTTATACAGGGGCGGTGTTAGATACGCAGTATTTT.

The chain combines TRBV20-1 with TRBJ1-5, with D perhaps TRBD1 (6 bases). Germline CDR1 and CDR2: DFQATT and SNEGSKA (reference sequence). This CDR3 has 15 amino acids. V was shortened by 0 bases and J by 5 bases, with 14 bases between the two germline ends. The chain's CDR3 is CSARETDRPYQPQHF. CDR3 nucleotides: TGCAGTGCTAGAGAAACCGACAGGCCTTATCAGCCCCAGCATTTT.

The chain uses TRBV3-1 and TRBJ2-1, with 7 bases lining up with TRBD2. Looked up from germline, CDR1 is LGHDT and CDR2 is YNNKEL (reference sequence). There are 16 residues in the CDR3. The V gene end was trimmed by 1 base and the J gene end by 1 base; junction bases not matched to a gene: 4. The DNA for the CDR3 is TGTGCCAGCAGCCAAGTCGGGGGGAGATCCTACAATGAGCAGTTCTTC. Translated, it gives CASSQVGGRSYNEQFF.

The chain links TRBV6-5 to TRBJ2-1, with D possibly being TRBD1 or TRBD2 (5 bases each). CDR1 is MNHEY, CDR2 SVGAGI, per germline. The CDR3 is 13 amino acids. Trimming stripped 7 bases from V and 9 bases from J, with 16 bases between. The CDR3 bases are TGTGCCAGCAACCAACGAGGGGAAGCTGAGCAGTTCTTC. It is translated as CASNQRGEAEQFF.

J is TRBJ1-3 and V is TRBV5-1, with D unresolved. The CDR3 is 15 amino acids. V was trimmed by 4 bases and J by 4 bases, leaving 15 bases between them. Germline lookup yields CDR1 SGHRS and CDR2 YFSETQ. The CDR3 here is CASSPQAQSGNTIYF. As DNA, the CDR3 is TGCGCCAGCAGCCCCCAAGCCCAGAGCGGAAACACCATATATTTT.

This chain connects TRBV7-2 to TRBJ2-5; D unresolved. Trimming took 3 bases from V and 5 from J, leaving 10 bases between them. Germline V gene lookup returns CDR1 SGHTA and CDR2 FQGNSA. This CDR3 region has 13 residues. In DNA, the CDR3 is TGTGCCAGCAGCTTGGGTAACGGGGAGACCCAGTACTTC. This sequence encodes CASSLGNGETQYF.

V gene TRBV20-1 combines with J gene TRBJ1-1; TRBD1 agrees at 9 bases. Unmatched junction bases numbered 7, after V lost 3 bases and J lost 5 bases. CDR1 and CDR2 from the germline V gene are DFQATT and SNEGSKA (reference sequence). This CDR3 has 14 residues. The CDR3 region is CSASPGTGKTEAFF. The CDR3 DNA follows: TGCAGTGCTAGTCCCGGGACAGGGAAAACTGAAGCTTTCTTT.

The genes are TRBV20-1 and TRBJ2-1, with 8 nucleotides matching TRBD2. The CDR3 contains 15 residues. After removal of 2 bases from V and 8 bases from J, the junction contained 11 bases not matched to a gene. Germline V gives CDR1 DFQATT, CDR2 SNEGSKA (reference sequence). CDR3 residues: CSARLTSGQIDEQFF. DNA for the CDR3: TGCAGTGCTAGACTCACTAGCGGACAAATTGATGAGCAGTTCTTC.

On this clonotype itself: One end of the junction varies from germline; a read error may be responsible. The J gene is TRBJ2-4, the V gene TRBV20-1, with 11 bases identical to TRBD1. Germline V gene data show CDR1 as DFQATT and CDR2 as SNEGSKA (reference sequence). The CDR3 sequence is 15 residues long. CDR3 amino acids: CSARENRDRGNIQSF. The CDR3 nucleotides read TGCAGTGCTAGAGAGAACCGGGACAGGGGGAACATTCAGTCCTTC.

Of note for this clonotype: A much larger clone differs from this one at a single base, so this may be a read error. The chain employs TRBV12-3 or TRBV12-4 and TRBJ1-2, with D maybe TRBD1 (5 bases). V was pared by 5 bases and J by 4 bases, with 14 bases between. The CDR3 loop spans 14 amino acids. CDR3 in DNA: TGTGCCAGCAGTGTCGCCGGTGGGGGCTATGGCTACACCTTC. It encodes CASSVAGGGYGYTF.

V and J are TRBV24-1 and TRBJ2-6, with TRBD2 identical over 9 bases. The germline V gene encodes CDR1 KGHDR and CDR2 SFDVKD. With 9 bases clipped from V and 0 bases from J, the junction kept 5 bases outside the gene matches. The CDR3 runs 16 residues. The CDR3 DNA reads as TGTGCCACCTCTAGCGGGGACCGCTCTGGGGCCAACGTCCTGACTTTC. Translation gives CATSSGDRSGANVLTF.